A selection of T cell receptor beta chains follows, all from one sample in a study of PD-1 blockade in classical Hodgkin lymphoma. Profiled with immunoSEQ multiplex PCR; TCRdb holds only in-frame clones, not every one. The sample has tens of thousands of clones; about 92% are singletons. Sample: peripheral blood mononuclear cells (PBMCs), taken at baseline. The source is a human donor with classical Hodgkin lymphoma. Both conserved end residues are part of each CDR3. A D gene is named only where the DNA matches it firmly. Clone size is shown for a subset of rows, as once, few, many or a class of expanded clone.

J: TRBJ1-5
D: -
size: -
V: TRBV29-1
DNA: TGCAGCGTTAACAGGGCCCTCAAGATTAAATTTCAGGGCCAGCCCCAGCATTTT
CDR3: CSVNRALKIKFQGQPQHF

J: TRBJ1-1
D: TRBD1
size: -
V: TRBV19
DNA: TGTGCCAGTAGTAGACAGGGGCGGAACACTGAAGCTTTCTTT
CDR3: CASSRQGRNTEAFF

J: TRBJ2-7
D: TRBD2
size: -
V: TRBV18
DNA: TGTGCCAGCTCACCACCCGGGACTACCTACGAGCAGTACTTC
CDR3: CASSPPGTTYEQYF

J: TRBJ2-7
D: TRBD2
size: once
V: TRBV5-6
DNA: TGTGCCAGCAGGGCCGGGACTAGCCGCTACGAGCAGTACTTC
CDR3: CASRAGTSRYEQYF

J: TRBJ2-7
D: -
size: -
V: TRBV6-1
DNA: TGTGCCTTAATGGATGGTAAAAGCTCCTACGAGCAGTACTTC
CDR3: CALMDGKSSYEQYF

J: TRBJ2-1
D: -
size: -
V: TRBV7-2
DNA: TGTGCCAGCAGCTTAGGGGCCACTAAGGGGAATGAGCAGTTCTTC
CDR3: CASSLGATKGNEQFF

J: TRBJ2-1
D: -
size: -
V: TRBV11-3
DNA: TGTGCCAGCAGCTTAGATCAAGTCAGCAATGAGCAGTTCTTC
CDR3: CASSLDQVSNEQFF

J: TRBJ2-5
D: -
size: -
V: TRBV5-4
DNA: TGTGCCAGCACCCCGTCCGTGCGGGGCAACTCTGAGACCCAGTACTTC
CDR3: CASTPSVRGNSETQYF

J: TRBJ2-2
D: -
size: -
V: TRBV7-9
DNA: TGTGCCAGCAGCGCCCCCGGGGAGCTGTTTTTT
CDR3: CASSAPGELFF

J: TRBJ2-2
D: TRBD2
size: -
V: TRBV19
DNA: TGTGCCAGTAGTATAGACTCAAGCGGGGGGGTCGGGGAGCTGTTTTTT
CDR3: CASSIDSSGGVGELFF

J: TRBJ1-2
D: -
size: -
V: TRBV6-5
DNA: TGTGCCAGCACCTTAATGGAGGGTGGCTATGGCTACACCTTC
CDR3: CASTLMEGGYGYTF

J: TRBJ2-7
D: -
size: -
V: TRBV5-1
DNA: TGCGCCAGCAGCTTATCATGGGGGAGCTCCTACGAGCAGTACTTC
CDR3: CASSLSWGSSYEQYF

J: TRBJ1-1
D: -
size: -
V: TRBV5-6
DNA: TGTGCCAGCAGCCTACCGACAGGACAGAACACTGAAGCTTTCTTT
CDR3: CASSLPTGQNTEAFF

J: TRBJ2-3
D: TRBD2
size: -
V: TRBV27
DNA: TGTGCCAGCGGTATGGGGTGGGCGGGAGGGACAGATACGCAGTATTTT
CDR3: CASGMGWAGGTDTQYF

J: TRBJ2-1
D: -
size: -
V: TRBV27
DNA: TGTGCCAGCAGACCGGGACTTGAAAAAAATGAGCAGTTCTTC
CDR3: CASRPGLEKNEQFF

J: TRBJ1-2
D: TRBD1
size: -
V: TRBV9
DNA: TGTGCCAGCAGCGTTCAAGGGGGCCTCTCTTATGGCTACACCTTC
CDR3: CASSVQGGLSYGYTF

J: TRBJ2-7
D: -
size: -
V: TRBV18
DNA: TGTGCCAGCTCAACTTTAGCTTTCGAGCAGTACTTC
CDR3: CASSTLAFEQYF

J: TRBJ2-7
D: TRBD2
size: -
V: TRBV9
DNA: TGTGCCAGCAGCGACGGGACTAGCGGGAGTCTATACGAGCAGTACTTC
CDR3: CASSDGTSGSLYEQYF

J: TRBJ2-2
D: -
size: -
V: TRBV6-5
DNA: TGTGCCAGCAGTTTACTACCCGGGGAGCTGTTTTTT
CDR3: CASSLLPGELFF

J: TRBJ2-2
D: -
size: -
V: TRBV15
DNA: TGTGCCACCAGCAGAGAAACAGGGAACACCGGGGAGCTGTTTTTT
CDR3: CATSRETGNTGELFF

J: TRBJ2-2
D: -
size: -
V: TRBV7-2
DNA: TGTGCCAGCAGCTCAGGGGATCCTGCCGGGGAGCTGTTTTTT
CDR3: CASSSGDPAGELFF

J: TRBJ1-5
D: TRBD1
size: -
V: TRBV19
DNA: TGTGCCACTAAGGGACAGTCTTATAGCAATCAGCCCCAGCATTTT
CDR3: CATKGQSYSNQPQHF

J: TRBJ2-1
D: -
size: -
V: TRBV2
DNA: TGTGCCAGCCGCGGGACGATGTATGAGCAGTTCTTC
CDR3: CASRGTMYEQFF

J: TRBJ1-2
D: -
size: -
V: TRBV5-1
DNA: TGCGCCAGCAGCTTGGCTGTGATGGGGGGCAAAGGCTACACCTTC
CDR3: CASSLAVMGGKGYTF

J: TRBJ1-5
D: TRBD1
size: -
V: TRBV7-9
DNA: TGTGCCAGCAGCCCTGGGACAGGGGGTCAGCCCCAGCATTTT
CDR3: CASSPGTGGQPQHF

J: TRBJ1-5
D: -
size: -
V: TRBV27
DNA: TGTGCCAGCAGTTTCCAAGAGCAGCCCCAGCATTTT
CDR3: CASSFQEQPQHF

J: TRBJ2-3
D: -
size: -
V: TRBV5-4
DNA: TGTGCCAGCAGCCTAGGTAGCACAGATACGCAGTATTTT
CDR3: CASSLGSTDTQYF

J: TRBJ2-3
D: TRBD2
size: -
V: TRBV28
DNA: TGTGCCAGCAGTTCTAGAAACTTCAGACTAGCCCGACCTTCAGATACGCAGTATTTT
CDR3: CASSSRNFRLARPSDTQYF

J: TRBJ1-2
D: -
size: -
V: TRBV28
DNA: TGTGCCAGCAGGCCCACCCCCTATGGCTACACCTTC
CDR3: CASRPTPYGYTF

J: TRBJ2-1
D: -
size: -
V: TRBV6-5
DNA: TGTGCCAGCAGCTGGGGGCAGGGGTGGAATGAGCAGTTCTTC
CDR3: CASSWGQGWNEQFF

J: TRBJ1-5
D: -
size: few
V: TRBV4-2
DNA: TGTGCCAGCAGCCCCCGGAGGGATCAGCCCCAGCATTTT
CDR3: CASSPRRDQPQHF

J: TRBJ2-6
D: -
size: -
V: TRBV25-1
DNA: TGTGCCAGCAGTGAGCCCGGGGCCAACGTCCTGACTTTC
CDR3: CASSEPGANVLTF

J: TRBJ2-2
D: -
size: -
V: TRBV5-8
DNA: TGTGCCAGCAGCTTGATCGAGGGTCCCGGGGAGCTGTTTTTT
CDR3: CASSLIEGPGELFF

J: TRBJ2-7
D: -
size: -
V: TRBV7-3
DNA: TGTGCCAGCAGCCCCGATTGGGGGAACCCCGGCGAGCAGTACTTC
CDR3: CASSPDWGNPGEQYF

J: TRBJ1-3
D: -
size: -
V: TRBV7-9
DNA: TGTGCCAGCAGCTTAGGGGGGAGCCTCGGAAACACCATATATTTT
CDR3: CASSLGGSLGNTIYF

J: TRBJ2-5
D: -
size: -
V: TRBV27
DNA: TGTGCCAGCAGTTTATCCCGCCGTGAAGAGACCCAGTACTTC
CDR3: CASSLSRREETQYF

J: TRBJ1-6
D: TRBD1
size: -
V: TRBV6-5
DNA: TGTGCCAGCAGCCCCATTACGACAGGGGGGGCACCCCTCCACTTT
CDR3: CASSPITTGGAPLHF

J: TRBJ2-7
D: -
size: -
V: TRBV5-6
DNA: TGTGCCAGCAGCTTGACCTCGTTCTACGAGCAGTACTTC
CDR3: CASSLTSFYEQYF

J: TRBJ1-2
D: -
size: -
V: TRBV4-3
DNA: TGCGCCAGCAGCACGGCCGGGACTAGCTATGGCTACACCTTC
CDR3: CASSTAGTSYGYTF

J: TRBJ1-2
D: -
size: -
V: TRBV6-1
DNA: TGTGCCAGCAGTGATCTACCCCCGGAGGCTGGTGGCTACACCTTC
CDR3: CASSDLPPEAGGYTF

J: TRBJ2-5
D: -
size: -
V: TRBV5-4
DNA: TGTGCCAGCAGCTTGGTGGGGGAGACCCAGTACTTC
CDR3: CASSLVGETQYF

J: TRBJ2-5
D: TRBD1
size: -
V: TRBV7-2
DNA: TGTGCCAGCAGCTCCACAGGGGGATCGCAAGAGACCCAGTACTTC
CDR3: CASSSTGGSQETQYF

J: TRBJ2-6
D: -
size: -
V: TRBV30
DNA: TGTGCCTGGACAGGGATCTCTGGGGCCAACGTCCTGACTTTC
CDR3: CAWTGISGANVLTF

J: TRBJ1-4
D: -
size: -
V: TRBV30
DNA: TGTGCCTGGAGTGTGGGCACGCCAGAAAAACTGTTTTTT
CDR3: CAWSVGTPEKLFF

J: TRBJ2-7
D: -
size: -
V: TRBV7-9
DNA: TGTGCCAGCAGCTTAAAAGGGAGTTACGACGAGCAGTACTTC
CDR3: CASSLKGSYDEQYF

J: TRBJ2-1
D: -
size: -
V: TRBV5-4
DNA: TGTGCCAGCAACTTACAGGCCAGCGTTTCCAATGAGCAGTTCTTC
CDR3: CASNLQASVSNEQFF

J: TRBJ1-1
D: TRBD1
size: -
V: TRBV29-1
DNA: TGCAGCGTTCCCCCGACAGGGAGGAACACTGAAGCTTTCTTT
CDR3: CSVPPTGRNTEAFF

J: TRBJ1-5
D: -
size: -
V: TRBV4-2
DNA: TGTGCCAGCAGCAAAAACGCGGGTGGAGGCAATCAGCCCCAGCATTTT
CDR3: CASSKNAGGGNQPQHF

J: TRBJ2-7
D: TRBD2
size: -
V: TRBV15
DNA: TGTGCCACCAGCAGAGATCTGTGGGGGGGGTACGAGCAGTACTTC
CDR3: CATSRDLWGGYEQYF

J: TRBJ2-1
D: -
size: -
V: TRBV7-2
DNA: TGTGCCAGCAGCTTAGAGTCCGGCGGGCAGTTCTTC
CDR3: CASSLESGGQFF

J: TRBJ2-7
D: TRBD1
size: -
V: TRBV30
DNA: TGTGCCTGGTGGGGACAGACCTACGAGCAGTACTTC
CDR3: CAWWGQTYEQYF

J: TRBJ2-5
D: -
size: -
V: TRBV9
DNA: TGTGCCAGCAGCTCATCGGACTACCAAGAGACCCAGTACTTC
CDR3: CASSSSDYQETQYF

J: TRBJ1-1
D: -
size: -
V: TRBV5-1
DNA: TGCGCCAGCAGCTTGAAGTGGGCGACATCTGAAGCTTTCTTT
CDR3: CASSLKWATSEAFF

J: TRBJ2-7
D: TRBD2
size: -
V: TRBV2
DNA: TGTGCCAGCAGTGACTGGGCTAGCGGGAGAAGAGGGCTTGGCTACGAGCAGTACTTC
CDR3: CASSDWASGRRGLGYEQYF